The 20 T cell receptor beta chains listed next were all sequenced from one sample in a study of CD8 T cells in ankylosing spondylitis (dated by TCRdb to 2016 to 2017). Broad study findings and their caveats: Blood from ankylosing spondylitis patients appeared to be characterized by a TCR beta motif composed of several highly homologous amino acid variants.

Which antigens these TCRs recognize remains unknown. Library creation used 5' RACE. TCRdb records Illumina HiSeq 2500 as the sequencer. The raw public reads went through TCRdb reprocessing: fastp at Q25, MiXCR clone calling, in-frame beta chains kept. Here each entry gathers all rows of one CDR3 protein and keeps the most common genes and DNA. This sample is represented by 130,000 or so distinct CDR3 sequences; roughly a sixth of them were singletons. Clones ranked in the top ten supply approximately 30% of the sample. The specimen sequenced was blood, either unsorted or a sorted T cell fraction (not recorded which). Receptor source: a male donor with ankylosing spondylitis.

This clonotype turned up a few times. The J gene is TRBJ2-7, the V gene TRBV7-9; D uncertain. The germline V gene encodes CDR1 SEHNR and CDR2 FQNEAQ (reference sequence). The CDR3 is made up of 13 amino acids. V was pared by 1 base and J by 0 bases, with 4 bases between. CDR3 DNA: TGTGCCAGCAGCTTAGGTTACTCCTACGAGCAGTACTTC. Its protein is CASSLGYSYEQYF.

The table lists this clonotype with a few counts. The chain has TRBV21-1 and TRBJ1-1; whether TRBD1, the table's D call, matches the DNA was not checked. TRBV21-1 corresponds to a pseudogene. This CDR3 spans 13 amino acids. CDR3 residues: CASTKTGRTEAFF. The CDR3 DNA reads TGTGCCAGCACCAAGACAGGGCGCACTGAAGCTTTCTTT.

J is TRBJ2-1 and V is TRBV9, with D uncertain. Germline V lookup: CDR1 SGDLS, CDR2 YYNGEE. Trimming left V 4 bases short and J 10 bases short, with 15 bases between. The CDR3 sequence is 13 residues long. The CDR3 DNA follows: TGTGCCAGCAGCCCAACCATGGGCCCCGAGCAGTTCTTC. It specifies CASSPTMGPEQFF.

This chain uses TRBV5-6 with TRBJ1-3; the D gene is possibly TRBD1 (6 bases). CDR3 size: 17 residues. The germline gives CDR1 SGHDT, CDR2 YYEEEE. V was cut by 4 bases and J by 3 bases, with 20 bases left in between. The CDR3 loop is CASSGGALTGYGNTIYF. The CDR3, as DNA: TGTGCCAGCAGCGGTGGGGCCCTGACAGGATATGGAAACACCATATATTTT.

This clonotype was counted at least ten times. V usage is TRBV12-3 or TRBV12-4 and J usage is TRBJ2-1; D is undetermined. The CDR3 loop spans 11 amino acids. V lost 1 base and J 8 bases, leaving 3 bases between the germline ends. The DNA of the CDR3 is TGTGCCAGCAGTTTAGTGGATGAGCAGTTCTTC. This translates into CASSLVDEQFF.

The chain combines TRBV9 with TRBJ2-2; TRBD1 aligns across 12 bases. Trimming took 4 bases from V and 7 from J; bases not matched to a gene: 5. This CDR3 is 15 amino acids long. CDR1 and CDR2 from the germline V gene are SGDLS and YYNGEE. The CDR3 sequence: CASSPGTGGSGELFF. The CDR3, as DNA: TGTGCCAGCAGCCCCGGGACAGGGGGCAGCGGGGAGCTGTTTTTT.

This clonotype showed up just a few times. The V and J genes are TRBV27 and TRBJ2-1; 10 bases agree with TRBD2. From germline, CDR1 is MNHEY and CDR2 SMNVEV (reference sequence). The CDR3 spans 16 residues. With V trimmed by 2 bases and J by 4 bases, 5 bases remained unmatched. CDR3 sequence: CASSLLAGAQYNEQFF. For the CDR3, the DNA is TGTGCCAGCAGTTTACTAGCGGGAGCCCAATACAATGAGCAGTTCTTC.

This clonotype was detected only a few times. The chain employs TRBV12-3 or TRBV12-4 and TRBJ2-1, with 11 bases that match TRBD2. The CDR3 runs 14 residues. V shed 7 bases and J 3 bases; nucleotides not matched to a gene: 2. The CDR3 here is CASKTSGSYNEQFF. The CDR3 coding sequence is TGTGCCAGCAAAACTAGCGGGAGCTACAATGAGCAGTTCTTC.

This chain uses TRBV4-3 with TRBJ1-6; D is unresolved. The germline V and J ends were trimmed by 3 bases and 10 bases, with 10 bases remaining between them. The CDR3 runs 13 residues. Germline values: CDR1 LGHNA, CDR2 YSLEER. Written as DNA, the CDR3 is TGCGCCAGCAGCCACGACGGCTCATCACCCCTCCACTTT. It is translated as CASSHDGSSPLHF.

The genes are TRBV27 and TRBJ2-7, with D possibly TRBD1 on 6 matching bases. The germline gives CDR1 MNHEY, CDR2 SMNVEV (reference sequence). The CDR3 is 13 amino acids. Trimming removed 4 bases from V and 4 bases from J, with 11 bases in between. CDR3 residues: CASSSTGRYEQYF. The CDR3 DNA reads TGTGCCAGCAGTTCAACAGGGAGATACGAGCAGTACTTC.

This clonotype was picked up a small number of times. V gene TRBV20-1 combines with J gene TRBJ2-7, with a weak D call TRBD1 (6 bases). Germline-derived CDR1 and CDR2 are DFQATT and SNEGSKA (reference sequence). Trimming took 4 bases from V and 3 from J, leaving 13 bases between them. The CDR3 extends over 13 amino acids. CDR3 amino acids: CSATNREIYEQYF. CDR3 nucleotide sequence: TGCAGTGCTACGAACAGGGAAATCTACGAGCAGTACTTC.

This clonotype was found a few times. CDR3 in DNA: TGCGCCAGCAGCCACCTACAGGGGTACGAGCAGTACTTC. Residues: CASSHLQGYEQYF. The chain is built from TRBV4-3 and TRBJ2-7; TRBD1 matches 7 bases. The CDR3 contains 13 residues. CDR1 LGHNA and CDR2 YSLEER come from the germline V gene. Unmatched junction bases numbered 3, after V lost 3 bases and J lost 4 bases.

This chain joins TRBV30 and TRBJ2-7, with TRBD1 matching 11 bases. The J segment lost 2 bases and the V segment lost 8 bases, leaving 8 bases of the junction unmatched. The germline V gene encodes CDR1 GTSNPN and CDR2 SVGIG (reference sequence). The CDR3 contains 14 residues. The CDR3 is CAISWDRGAYEQYF. The CDR3 coding sequence is TGTGCCATATCGTGGGACAGGGGGGCCTACGAGCAGTACTTC.

This clonotype came up a few times. The chain employs TRBV20-1 and TRBJ2-6, with 11 nucleotides matching TRBD2. After removal of 2 bases from V and 3 bases from J, the junction contained 18 bases not matched to a gene. The CDR3 extends over 21 amino acids. Germline V gene data show CDR1 as DFQATT and CDR2 as SNEGSKA (reference sequence). The CDR3 reads CSARKPLAGESKVYGANVLTF. The CDR3 nucleotides read TGCAGTGCTAGAAAACCACTAGCGGGAGAAAGTAAGGTATATGGGGCCAACGTCCTGACTTTC.

There are many counts of this clonotype. As DNA, the CDR3 is TGTGCCAGCAGTTCACTAGACTACAACAATGAGCAGTTCTTC. This encodes CASSSLDYNNEQFF. The chain uses TRBV7-9 and TRBJ2-1; D might be TRBD2 (5 bases). V dropped 6 bases and J dropped 5 bases, with 14 bases sitting between them. This CDR3 is built from 14 residues. CDR1 and CDR2 (germline): SEHNR, FQNEAQ (reference sequence).

This sequence joins TRBV4-3 and TRBJ2-5; D uncertain. The CDR3 extends over 15 amino acids. Germline CDR1 and CDR2: LGHNA and YSLEER. V was shortened by 1 base and J by 1 base, with 10 bases between the two germline ends. The CDR3 reads CASSQGSTSQETQYF. Written as DNA, the CDR3 is TGCGCCAGCAGCCAAGGAAGTACAAGCCAAGAGACCCAGTACTTC.

Only a few counts were recorded for this clonotype. The chain uses TRBV7-8 and TRBJ2-3; D gene ambiguous. CDR1 is SGHVS, CDR2 FQNEAQ, per germline. V was trimmed by 1 base and J by 0 bases, leaving 11 bases between them. This CDR3 is built from 16 residues. Here the CDR3 reads CASSLDTGLSTDTQYF. In nucleotides, the CDR3 is TGTGCCAGCAGCTTAGATACTGGCCTTAGCACAGATACGCAGTATTTT.

V and J are TRBV27 and TRBJ1-2, with 8 bases aligning to TRBD1. Looked up from germline, CDR1 is MNHEY and CDR2 is SMNVEV (reference sequence). V lost 6 bases, J lost 0 bases, and 3 bases stayed unmatched. This CDR3 is 14 amino acids long. In nucleotides, the CDR3 is TGTGCCAGCAGGCAGGGGGCTGCTAACTATGGCTACACCTTC. Encoded protein: CASRQGAANYGYTF.

This clonotype was counted only a few times. The chain joins TRBV12-3 or TRBV12-4 to TRBJ1-2; unclear D gene. V lost 5 bases to trimming and J lost 8 bases, with 15 bases between them. The CDR3 runs to 13 residues. This CDR3 is CASSPRLAEGYTF. CDR3 DNA sequence: TGTGCCAGCAGTCCCCGACTGGCAGAGGGCTACACCTTC.

The CDR3 loop reads CASGSPSGGARETQYF. CDR3 DNA sequence: TGTGCTAGTGGTTCCCCTTCGGGGGGGGCTCGGGAGACCCAGTACTTC. The chain couples TRBV12-5 to TRBJ2-5; 8 bases line up with TRBD2. Germline trimming cut 4 bases from V and 5 bases from J; bases unmatched to any gene: 12. The CDR3 runs 16 residues. Germline V gives CDR1 LGHNT, CDR2 FRNRAP.